The 31 T cell receptor beta chains below come from one sample, sequenced in a study of T cell responses to AZD1222 COVID-19 vaccine (dated by TCRdb to 2020 to 2022). Library preparation was by the immunoSEQ multiplex PCR assay. Drawn from immuneACCESS, this table holds only the in-frame rearrangements with V and J called that TCRdb kept. Clones are partly lost; checked studies trace under half to an unresolved V gene and leave the rest unexplained. This sample lists around 200,000 clones; around nine tenths were detected once. 7.7% of the sample goes to the ten largest clones. The time point label corresponds to: baseline before first vaccination. Sequencing was performed on peripheral blood, taken on day 0 of AZD1222 vaccination. These receptors came from an adult in good health.

The rearrangement joins TRBV6-1 to TRBJ1-6; 9 positions agree with TRBD1. Germline V gives CDR1 MNHNS, CDR2 SASEGT. The CDR3 length is 15 residues. With V trimmed by 3 bases and J by 9 bases, 6 bases remained unmatched. CDR3 sequence: CASSEVGQGISPLHF. CDR3 bases: TGTGCCAGCAGTGAGGTTGGACAGGGGATTTCACCCCTCCACTTT.

The V call is TRBV12-3 or TRBV12-4, the J call TRBJ1-1, with 8 bases fitting TRBD1. CDR3 length: 13 residues. V was clipped by 3 bases and J by 8 bases; unmatched bases: 5. CDR3 bases: TGTGCCAGCAGTTTCGGGACAGGCGAAGAAGCTTTCTTT. The encoded protein is CASSFGTGEEAFF.

The J gene is TRBJ1-6, the V gene TRBV7-6; D ambiguous. This CDR3 comprises 13 residues. V was shortened by 4 bases and J by 7 bases, with 8 bases between the two germline ends. Germline loops: CDR1 SGHVS, CDR2 FNYEAQ. In DNA, the CDR3 is TGTGCCAGCAGCTCTACAGTCAATTCACCCCTCCACTTT. The encoded protein is CASSSTVNSPLHF.

The chain employs TRBV27 and TRBJ2-1, with D tentatively TRBD1 or TRBD2 (5 bases each). V was pared by 5 bases and J by 4 bases, with 15 bases between. The germline gives CDR1 MNHEY, CDR2 SMNVEV (reference sequence). This CDR3 region has 15 residues. In DNA form, the CDR3 reads TGTGCCAGCAGTCCGGGGATAGGGGATTACAATGAGCAGTTCTTC. Its protein product is CASSPGIGDYNEQFF.

This clone was found once. The CDR3 here is CASRTGTELNTEAFF. The CDR3 coding sequence is TGTGCCAGCAGGACTGGGACGGAATTAAACACTGAAGCTTTCTTT. J is TRBJ1-1 and V is TRBV6-5; possible D gene TRBD1, 5 bases. Germline CDR1 reads MNHEY; CDR2 reads SVGAGI. The germline V and J ends were trimmed by 6 bases and 2 bases, with 16 bases remaining between them. This CDR3 has 15 residues.

The chain uses TRBV6-2 or TRBV6-3 and TRBJ2-1; maybe TRBD2 (5 bases). The CDR3 runs to 17 residues. Trimming took off 2 bases at V and 0 bases at J, with 14 bases between the two ends. CDR1 is MNHEY, CDR2 SVGEGT, per germline. The CDR3: CASSYVLGESSYNEQFF. The DNA for the CDR3 is TGTGCCAGCAGTTACGTTCTCGGGGAAAGCTCCTACAATGAGCAGTTCTTC.

This chain connects TRBV2 to TRBJ2-3; TRBD2 aligns across 7 bases. From germline, CDR1 is SNHLY and CDR2 FYNNEI. The V and J ends lost 7 bases and 0 bases, in that order; junction bases with no gene match: 4. CDR3 length: 14 residues. The CDR3 is CASKAGASTDTQYF. CDR3 nucleotide sequence: TGTGCCAGCAAGGCGGGAGCTAGCACAGATACGCAGTATTTT.

This clone was detected only a few times. This chain links TRBV28 with TRBJ1-2; TRBD1 aligns across 7 bases. The germline gives CDR1 MDHEN, CDR2 SYDVKM. V gave up 6 bases and J gave up 5 bases; unmatched junction bases: 9. This CDR3 spans 14 amino acids. CDR3 amino acids: CASRGTAPSYGYTF. CDR3 sequence (DNA): TGTGCCAGCAGGGGGACAGCCCCCTCATATGGCTACACCTTC.

V and J are TRBV30 and TRBJ1-6; the D gene is possibly TRBD1 (5 bases). CDR1 and CDR2 from the germline V gene are GTSNPN and SVGIG (reference sequence). Trimming removed 0 bases at V and 6 bases at J, with 12 bases between. CDR3 length equals 15 residues. In DNA, the CDR3 is TGTGCCTGGAGTGTACTAGGACACAGTAATTCACCCCTCCACTTT. Protein: CAWSVLGHSNSPLHF.

The chain couples TRBV28 to TRBJ1-1; D gene ambiguous. V dropped 5 bases and J dropped 11 bases, with 15 bases sitting between them. CDR1 and CDR2 from the germline V gene are MDHEN and SYDVKM. The CDR3 has 12 amino acids. The CDR3, as DNA: TGTGCCAGCAGTCCCCGGAGGCTGGGGGCTTTCTTT. It codes for CASSPRRLGAFF.

In this sample, this clone turned up once. V and J are TRBV5-1 and TRBJ2-1; TRBD2 matches at 13 bases. V dropped 2 bases and J dropped 6; count of bases not matched to a gene: 2. The CDR3 extends over 15 amino acids. Germline CDR1 and CDR2: SGHRS and YFSETQ. In nucleotides, the CDR3 is TGCGCCAGCAGCTTACTAGCGGGGGGGAGCAATGAGCAGTTCTTC. Encoded protein: CASSLLAGGSNEQFF.

This chain links TRBV15 with TRBJ2-5; D gene uncertain. The length of the CDR3 is 12 residues. The V end lost 3 bases, the J end lost 5 bases, and 7 bases lay between the germline ends. Germline V gene lookup returns CDR1 LNHNV and CDR2 YYDKDF (reference sequence). The CDR3 DNA reads as TGTGCCACCAGCAGTGCCGGGGAGACCCAGTACTTC. It yields the protein CATSSAGETQYF.

This clone came up once. The rearrangement links TRBV2 to TRBJ1-4, with unresolved D. CDR1 SNHLY and CDR2 FYNNEI come from the germline V gene. The germline V and J ends were trimmed by 1 base and 0 bases, with 9 bases remaining between them. The length of the CDR3 is 16 residues. The CDR3 DNA is TGTGCCAGCAGTGAAGGGCATCCCGCAACTAATGAAAAACTGTTTTTT. It codes for CASSEGHPATNEKLFF.

V gene TRBV6-2 or TRBV6-3 combines with J gene TRBJ2-3; TRBD2 agrees at 11 bases. Germline trimming cut 2 bases from V and 1 base from J; bases unmatched to any gene: 17. Germline lookup yields CDR1 MNHEY and CDR2 SVGEGT. The CDR3 extends over 21 amino acids. CDR3 sequence: CASSYPSTSGGPGGGTDTQYF. As DNA, the CDR3 is TGTGCCAGCAGTTACCCCTCCACTAGCGGGGGCCCAGGGGGGGGCACAGATACGCAGTATTTT.

The CDR3 coding sequence is TGCGCCAGCAGCTTGGAGACAGGGTACGAGCAGTACTTC. Its translation: CASSLETGYEQYF. This sequence joins TRBV5-1 and TRBJ2-7; 7 nucleotides align to TRBD1. This CDR3 comprises 13 residues. With V trimmed by 0 bases and J by 4 bases, 1 base remained unmatched. Germline CDR1 reads SGHRS; CDR2 reads YFSETQ.

This chain joins TRBV19 and TRBJ1-5; TRBD1 matches 7 bases. The length of the CDR3 is 14 residues. After removal of 3 bases from V and 7 bases from J, the junction contained 6 bases not matched to a gene. Germline V gene lookup returns CDR1 LNHDA and CDR2 SQIVND (reference sequence). In DNA form, the CDR3 reads TGTGCCAGTAGTATTAACAGGGGAGAGCAGCCCCAGCATTTT. Residues: CASSINRGEQPQHF.

V usage is TRBV6-5 and J usage is TRBJ1-2; possible D gene TRBD1, 5 bases. Germline CDR1 reads MNHEY; CDR2 reads SVGAGI. V gave up 2 bases and J gave up 2 bases, with 15 bases separating them. The CDR3 has 16 amino acids. The CDR3 protein is CASSYHGHRTNYGYTF. The DNA of the CDR3 is TGTGCCAGCAGTTACCATGGACACCGCACGAACTATGGCTACACCTTC.

The DNA for the CDR3 is TGCGCCAGCAGCTTGGAGGGCCCGCGGGATACGCAGTATTTT. It specifies CASSLEGPRDTQYF. The genes are TRBV5-1 and TRBJ2-3; D gene ambiguous. Trimming shortened V by 0 bases and J by 6 bases, and 11 bases separated the two germline ends. CDR1 SGHRS and CDR2 YFSETQ come from the germline V gene. The CDR3 extends over 14 amino acids. The full variable domain, with the rest looked up from reference TRBV5-1 and TRBJ2-3, is KAGVTQTPRYLIKTRGQQVTLSCSPISGHRSVSWYQQTPGQGLQFLFEYFSETQRNKGNFPGRFSGRQFSNSRSEMNVSTLELGDSALYLCASSLEGPRDTQYFGPGTRLTVL.

This clone came up once. This chain joins TRBV7-3 and TRBJ2-6; TRBD2 is a possible D gene (5 bases). CDR3 length equals 17 residues. The germline V and J ends were trimmed by 1 base and 0 bases, with 10 bases remaining between them. Germline V gene lookup returns CDR1 SGHTA and CDR2 FQGTGA. CDR3 in amino acids: CASSLSGLRSGANVLTF. The CDR3 bases are TGTGCCAGCAGCTTAAGTGGACTCCGCTCTGGGGCCAACGTCCTGACTTTC.

This chain connects TRBV11-2 to TRBJ2-7, with 8 bases identical to TRBD1. CDR3 size: 14 residues. Germline CDR1 and CDR2: SGHAT and FQNNGV. The V gene end was trimmed by 4 bases and the J gene end by 5 bases; junction bases not matched to a gene: 7. CDR3 nucleotides: TGTGCCAGCAGCTATGACAGGGGTCGGGACGAGCAGTACTTC. It codes for CASSYDRGRDEQYF. The full variable domain, rest sourced from reference TRBV11-2 and TRBJ2-7, is EAGVAQSPRYKIIEKRQSVAFWCNPISGHATLYWYQQILGQGPKLLIQFQNNGVVDDSQLPKDRFSAERLKGVDSTLKIQPAKLEDSAVYLCASSYDRGRDEQYFGPGTRLTVT.

This chain links TRBV6-5 with TRBJ1-2; D remains ambiguous. Germline V CDR1 and CDR2: MNHEY, SVGAGI. Trimming stripped 7 bases from V and 2 bases from J, with 8 bases between. The CDR3 consists of 12 residues. In DNA, the CDR3 is TGTGCCAGCACGAGAGGGAACTATGGCTACACCTTC. Residues: CASTRGNYGYTF.

The V call is TRBV27, the J call TRBJ2-7; TRBD1 matches 9 bases. The V and J ends lost 1 base and 2 bases, in that order; junction bases with no gene match: 0. Looked up from germline, CDR1 is MNHEY and CDR2 is SMNVEV (reference sequence). This CDR3 has 14 residues. DNA of the CDR3: TGTGCCAGCAGTTTATGGGACAGGGCCTACGAGCAGTACTTC. This translates into CASSLWDRAYEQYF.

The chain recombines TRBV7-9 with TRBJ2-1; D ambiguous. CDR1 and CDR2 (germline): SEHNR, FQNEAQ (reference sequence). Trimming removed 5 bases from V and 7 bases from J, with 9 bases in between. The CDR3 is 12 amino acids. CDR3 loop: CASSKVLNEQFF. The CDR3 DNA reads TGTGCCAGCAGCAAGGTTTTGAATGAGCAGTTCTTC.

Worth noting for this clone: The junction and the germline gene differ at one end; a read error may be behind it. This chain connects TRBV5-6 to TRBJ1-1, with D uncertain. CDR1 is SGHDT, CDR2 YYEEEE, per germline. CDR3 length: 11 amino acids. Here the CDR3 reads CASSLGLGIAF. Here the CDR3 DNA reads TGTGCCAGCAGCTTGGGTTTAGGTATAGCCTTT. The whole variable domain, remainder taken from reference TRBV5-6 and TRBJ1-1, is DAGVTQSPTHLIKTRGQQVTLRCSPKSGHDTVSWYQQALGQGPQFIFQYYEEEERQRGNFPDRFSGHQFPNYSSELNVNALLLGDSALYLCASSLGLGIAFGQGTRLTVV.

This chain joins TRBV3-1 (or the pseudogene TRBV3-2) and TRBJ2-7, with TRBD1 matching 7 bases. The CDR3 extends over 15 amino acids. Germline lookup yields CDR1 LGHDT and CDR2 YNNKEL (reference sequence). Trimming at V came to 1 base and at J to 0 bases, leaving 3 bases not matched to a gene. Written as DNA, the CDR3 is TGTGCCAGCAGCCAAGTAAGGGACAGCTCCTACGAGCAGTACTTC. Amino acids: CASSQVRDSSYEQYF.

V and J are TRBV5-8 and TRBJ1-2; the D is unclear. CDR3 length equals 13 residues. Per the germline V gene, CDR1 is SGHTS and CDR2 is YDEGEE. V was clipped by 6 bases and J by 3 bases, with 12 bases between them. The CDR3 nucleotides read TGTGCCAGCACCCCTAATGGACACTATGGCTACACCTTC. Protein sequence: CASTPNGHYGYTF.

This chain connects TRBV28 to TRBJ2-7; D might be TRBD2 (7 bases). The length of the CDR3 is 14 residues. CDR1 MDHEN and CDR2 SYDVKM come from the germline V gene. V lost 6 bases and J 7 bases, leaving 19 bases between the germline ends. The CDR3 loop is CASRRGGAFREQYF. The CDR3 region has the DNA TGTGCCAGCAGGAGGGGGGGGGCCTTTCGAGAGCAGTACTTC.

This clone showed up just a few times. The CDR3 nucleotides read TGCAGTGCTAGTTATTTGGGGACTGGGAACACTGAAGCTTTCTTT. Its protein product is CSASYLGTGNTEAFF. This sequence joins TRBV20-1 and TRBJ1-1, with D possibly being TRBD1 (5 bases). This CDR3 contains 15 residues. Germline CDR1 is DFQATT and CDR2 is SNEGSKA (reference sequence). V dropped 3 bases and J dropped 1 base, with 15 bases sitting between them.

The chain uses TRBV11-1 and TRBJ2-2; 10 bases fit TRBD2. J gave up 7 bases and V 0 bases, and 2 bases lay outside the gene matches. This CDR3 has 15 residues. The germline CDR1 and CDR2 sequences are SGHAT and FQDESV (reference sequence). The CDR3 DNA sequence: TGTGCCAGCAGCTTAGCTAGCGGGGGGATCGGGGAGCTGTTTTTT. Translating it yields CASSLASGGIGELFF.

The rearrangement links TRBV2 to TRBJ1-4, with D perhaps matching TRBD1 (6 bases). The CDR3 has 15 amino acids. The ends were cut back, 4 bases at V and 5 bases at J, with 14 bases in the middle. The V gene's germline CDR1 is SNHLY and CDR2 FYNNEI. As DNA, the CDR3 is TGTGCCAGCAGTGTCACCGGGACAAGCAATGAAAAACTGTTTTTT. Translated, it gives CASSVTGTSNEKLFF.

V and J are TRBV5-5 and TRBJ1-2; a weak D match, TRBD1 (5 bases). CDR1 is SGHKS, CDR2 YYEKEE, per germline (reference sequence). The CDR3 spans 14 residues. Deletions cut 3 bases from V and 0 bases from J, with 9 bases between. The CDR3 sequence: CASSSTASNYGYTF. DNA of the CDR3: TGTGCCAGCAGCTCGACAGCGTCTAACTATGGCTACACCTTC.